The 32 T cell receptor beta chains presented below share a single source sample, sequenced in a study of blood T cells in healthy people across ages. For the second PCR, which ran for about 7 to 11 cycles, a sample-barcoded 5' primer and a J-beta primer mix were used. TCRdb used MiXCR to reprocess the 5' RACE reads, holding one entry per CDR3 protein. This sample carries 550,000 to 650,000 distinct CDR3 sequences, roughly a quarter of them seen once, and the ten largest clones take 3.6%. The sample was also linked to a second study, of T cells of mothers and their children.

The sequenced sample was blood. The receptors originated from a boy aged 2-15 years in good health.

The chain has TRBV4-3 and TRBJ2-5; D might be TRBD1 (5 bases). Germline CDR1 reads LGHNA; CDR2 reads YSLEER. Trimming cost V 4 bases and J 2 bases, with 20 bases left between them. There are 17 residues in the CDR3. The CDR3 region is CASSPSAHTRQQETQYF. CDR3 nucleotides: TGCGCCAGCAGCCCGTCCGCGCACACAAGACAGCAAGAGACCCAGTACTTC.

The J gene is TRBJ2-5, the V gene TRBV5-6; 8 nucleotides match TRBD1. The J segment lost 5 bases and the V segment lost 4 bases, leaving 10 bases of the junction unmatched. CDR1 is SGHDT, CDR2 YYEEEE, per germline. The CDR3 covers 15 residues. CDR3 in amino acids: CASSRTGLETETQYF. CDR3 nucleotides: TGTGCCAGCAGCAGGACAGGGCTGGAGACGGAGACCCAGTACTTC.

This chain connects TRBV29-1 to TRBJ2-7, with D perhaps TRBD1 (8 bases). Germline V CDR1 and CDR2: SQVTM, ANQGSEA. The V gene lost 7 bases and the J gene lost 1 base, with 23 bases spanning the gap. This CDR3 comprises 16 residues. The CDR3 region has the DNA TGCAGCGCTCAAATCAACAGGGGGGGAGTATCCTACGAGCAGTACTTC. This encodes CSAQINRGGVSYEQYF.

The chain carries TRBV19 and TRBJ1-1; no definite D call. The CDR3 is made up of 17 amino acids. The germline V and J ends were trimmed by 6 bases and 7 bases, with 27 bases remaining between them. CDR1 LNHDA and CDR2 SQIVND come from the germline V gene (reference sequence). The CDR3 coding sequence is TGTGCCAGTAGGGGGATTCGAGAGGGCGCCGGGCGTGGTGAAGCTTTCTTT. Protein product: CASRGIREGAGRGEAFF.

This clonotype was seen a single time. The gene calls are TRBV9 and TRBJ2-2, with D unresolved. The V end lost 4 bases, the J end lost 5 bases, and 15 bases lay between the germline ends. CDR3 length equals 15 residues. Germline-derived CDR1 and CDR2 are SGDLS and YYNGEE. In nucleotides, the CDR3 is TGTGCCAGCAGCAGACAAACAGAAGTGACCGGGGAGCTGTTTTTT. Translated, it gives CASSRQTEVTGELFF.

This clonotype was seen a handful of times. The gene calls are TRBV9 and TRBJ2-5, with TRBD2 matching over 15 bases. Near its end, the DNA agrees better with TRBJ2-1, so the J call may be wrong. From germline, CDR1 is SGDLS and CDR2 YYNGEE. CDR3 length: 17 amino acids. The CDR3 loop reads CASSVGTSGGAGNEQFF. The DNA for the CDR3 is TGTGCCAGCAGCGTAGGGACTAGCGGGGGGGCGGGCAATGAGCAGTTCTTC.

The table lists this clonotype with a few counts. The chain's CDR3 is CASSTQGRGRTMNTEAFF. The CDR3 region has the DNA TGCGCCAGCAGCACTCAAGGTAGGGGGAGAACGATGAACACTGAAGCTTTCTTT. The V call is TRBV5-1, the J call TRBJ1-1, with a possible D match to TRBD1 (6 bases). Germline V gives CDR1 SGHRS, CDR2 YFSETQ. Deletions cut 4 bases from V and 0 bases from J, with 22 bases between. This CDR3 has 18 amino acids.

This clonotype was found a few times. The chain carries TRBV7-9 and TRBJ1-2; the match to TRBD1 covers 9 bases. Germline assignment: CDR1 SEHNR and CDR2 FQNEAQ (reference sequence). The junction had 6 bases not matched to a gene; V was cut back by 5 bases and J by 5 bases. The CDR3 length is 14 residues. CDR3 region: CASSPQGAYYGYTF. As DNA, the CDR3 is TGTGCCAGCAGCCCACAGGGGGCCTATTATGGCTACACCTTC.

This clonotype was counted only a few times. The rearrangement uses TRBV2 and TRBJ2-7; D gene ambiguous. The CDR3 has 14 residues. CDR1 is SNHLY and CDR2 is FYNNEI in the germline V gene. The V gene lost 3 bases and the J gene lost 2 bases, with 11 bases spanning the gap. CDR3 amino acids: CASSDYGIAYEQYF. The CDR3 nucleotides read TGTGCCAGCAGTGACTACGGTATCGCCTACGAGCAGTACTTC.

The rearrangement uses TRBV7-7 and TRBJ2-3, with 9 positions matching TRBD1. The CDR3 length is 14 residues. J gave up 5 bases and V 5 bases, and 5 bases lay outside the gene matches. Germline lookup yields CDR1 SSHAT and CDR2 FNYEAQ (reference sequence). CDR3 nucleotides: TGTGCCAGCAGCCCCGGGACAGGGATAGATACGCAGTATTTT. This gives the protein CASSPGTGIDTQYF.

This clonotype was counted only a few times. The rearrangement links TRBV7-9 to TRBJ2-5; D unresolved. Germline-derived CDR1 and CDR2 are SEHNR and FQNEAQ (reference sequence). There are 13 residues in the CDR3. V lost 5 bases and J lost 1, with 8 bases in between. The CDR3 loop reads CASSGHPQETQYF. CDR3 DNA: TGTGCCAGCAGCGGGCACCCCCAAGAGACCCAGTACTTC.

This clonotype was detected only a few times. The chain employs TRBV10-3 and TRBJ1-2; TRBD1 is a possible D gene (6 bases). The CDR3 sequence is 13 residues long. V dropped 3 bases and J dropped 8 bases, with 13 bases sitting between them. Looked up from germline, CDR1 is ENHRY and CDR2 is SYGVKD. This CDR3 is CAISDTTGGGYTF. CDR3 nucleotides: TGTGCCATCAGTGATACGACAGGAGGGGGCTACACCTTC.

The CDR3 DNA is TGTGCCAACAGCTGGAGTGTGATGGGCTCCACAGATACGCAGTATTTT. It yields the protein CANSWSVMGSTDTQYF. This chain uses TRBV6-4 with TRBJ2-3; D remains unclear. The CDR3 has 16 residues. Looked up from germline, CDR1 is MRHNA and CDR2 is SNTAGT. V was pared by 10 bases and J by 2 bases, with 22 bases between.

The V and J genes are TRBV7-2 and TRBJ2-5, with D perhaps TRBD2 (5 bases). CDR3 length: 13 residues. The germline V gene has CDR1 SGHTA and CDR2 FQGNSA. V was cut by 5 bases and J by 11 bases, with 18 bases left in between. The CDR3 here is CASSLESLGEQYF. The CDR3 DNA follows: TGTGCCAGCAGCCTGGAGTCCCTTGGGGAGCAGTACTTC.

The V gene is TRBV24-1, the J gene TRBJ1-1; D gene unclear. Germline V gene lookup returns CDR1 KGHDR and CDR2 SFDVKD. Trimming pared 9 bases from V and 1 base from J, leaving 17 bases between. CDR3 length equals 15 residues. The CDR3, as DNA: TGTGCCACCTCCTTTATAGACCTAAGGAACACTGAAGCTTTCTTT. This codes for CATSFIDLRNTEAFF.

This clonotype has a handful of counts. The chain recombines TRBV10-3 with TRBJ2-1; possibly TRBD2 for D (5 bases). Germline V gives CDR1 ENHRY, CDR2 SYGVKD. V lost 7 bases, J lost 6 bases, and 19 bases lay in between. CDR3 length equals 15 residues. The CDR3 is CAITEGSGSPNEQFF. CDR3 bases: TGTGCCATCACCGAGGGAAGCGGTTCTCCCAATGAGCAGTTCTTC.

The count of this clonotype is one. CDR3 in DNA: TGTGCCAGCAGCCCCCGGACTAGCGCCTACAATGAGCAGTTCTTC. This translates into CASSPRTSAYNEQFF. The genes are TRBV5-4 and TRBJ2-1; the match to TRBD2 covers 9 bases. Unmatched junction bases numbered 4, after V lost 4 bases and J lost 2 bases. This CDR3 is 15 amino acids long. CDR1 and CDR2 (germline): SGHNT, YYREEE (reference sequence).

V usage is TRBV7-2 and J usage is TRBJ2-7; D is unclear. Trimming pared 1 base from V and 2 bases from J, leaving 9 bases between. The germline CDR1 and CDR2 sequences are SGHTA and FQGNSA. The CDR3 loop spans 14 amino acids. Here the CDR3 DNA reads TGTGCCAGCAGCTTAGTGATCGGCACCTACGAGCAGTACTTC. Translating it yields CASSLVIGTYEQYF. The entire variable domain, with the rest obtained from reference TRBV7-2 and TRBJ2-7, is as follows: GAGVSQSPSNKVTEKGKDVELRCDPISGHTALYWYRQSLGQGLEFLIYFQGNSAPDKSGLPSDRFSAERTGGSVSTLTIQRTQQEDSAVYLCASSLVIGTYEQYFGPGTRLTVT.

The rearrangement joins TRBV6-2 or TRBV6-3 to TRBJ2-2, with D tentatively TRBD1 or TRBD2 (5 bases each). The V and J ends lost 5 bases and 0 bases respectively, with 10 bases between them. This CDR3 comprises 15 residues. CDR1 and CDR2 (germline): MNHEY, SVGEGT. The CDR3 DNA reads TGTGCCAGCAGTGGGGGACGGACGAACACCGGGGAGCTGTTTTTT. It specifies CASSGGRTNTGELFF.

This clonotype was seen a handful of times. The chain couples TRBV7-2 to TRBJ2-4, with no clear D. Germline lookup yields CDR1 SGHTA and CDR2 FQGNSA. The CDR3 length is 15 residues. Trimming took 0 bases from V and 0 from J, leaving 6 bases between them. The CDR3: CASSLASPAKNIQYF. CDR3 nucleotides: TGTGCCAGCAGCTTAGCTAGCCCAGCCAAAAACATTCAGTACTTC.

The sample holds a few counts of this clonotype. The CDR3 nucleotides read TGCAGTGCTATGAGGGGAGGGGACCAAGAGACCCAGTACTTC. As protein: CSAMRGGDQETQYF. J is TRBJ2-5 and V is TRBV20-1; TRBD2 matches 7 bases. This CDR3 has 14 amino acids. The germline V gene has CDR1 DFQATT and CDR2 SNEGSKA (reference sequence). V lost 4 bases and J lost 0; bases outside the gene matches: 5.

This clonotype was observed a handful of times. The V gene is TRBV7-8, the J gene TRBJ2-2; D is unclear. The germline V gene encodes CDR1 SGHVS and CDR2 FQNEAQ. This CDR3 has 17 residues. Trimming stripped 5 bases from V and 0 bases from J, with 16 bases between. In nucleotides, the CDR3 is TGTGCCAGCAGCCTTAGGTTGGCGGAGCCGAACACCGGGGAGCTGTTTTTT. It yields the protein CASSLRLAEPNTGELFF.

The chain couples TRBV21-1 to TRBJ2-5. The J call may be wrong; the DNA end is better matched by TRBJ2-7. TRBV21-1 is termed a pseudogene. There are 12 residues in the CDR3. The CDR3 coding sequence is TGTGCCACAGTTTCCAGCTCCTACGAGCAGTACTTC. It is translated as CATVSSSYEQYF.

The V and J genes are TRBV25-1 and TRBJ2-2, with unresolved D. The CDR3 contains 14 residues. The V gene lost 1 base and the J gene lost 3 bases, with 6 bases spanning the gap. Germline assignment: CDR1 MGHDK and CDR2 SYGVNS. The CDR3 region is CASSESTDTGELFF. The CDR3, as DNA: TGTGCCAGCAGTGAATCCACGGACACCGGGGAGCTGTTTTTT.

This clonotype was counted only a few times. This chain connects TRBV20-1 to TRBJ2-7; no firm D call. V dropped 0 bases and J dropped 0 bases, with 12 bases sitting between them. The CDR3 has 15 amino acids. From germline, CDR1 is DFQATT and CDR2 SNEGSKA (reference sequence). The CDR3 DNA is TGCAGTGCTAGAGATCAGCCGAGGAACTCCTACGAGCAGTACTTC. This encodes CSARDQPRNSYEQYF.

The V and J genes are TRBV29-1 and TRBJ1-2, with D unclear. CDR3 length: 16 amino acids. V gave up 3 bases and J gave up 0 bases, with 17 bases separating them. CDR1 SQVTM and CDR2 ANQGSEA come from the germline V gene. In DNA, the CDR3 is TGCAGCGTTGATACCGGCCCCCGAGAACCTAACTATGGCTACACCTTC. Its protein is CSVDTGPREPNYGYTF. Looking up the rest from reference TRBV29-1 and TRBJ1-2 gives the full variable domain: SAVISQKPSRDICQRGTSLTIQCQVDSQVTMMFWYRQQPGQSLTLIATANQGSEATYESGFVIDKFPISRPNLTFSTLTVSNMSPEDSSIYLCSVDTGPREPNYGYTFGSGTRLTVV.

This clonotype was found a few times. The chain recombines TRBV27 with TRBJ2-7; unclear D gene. From germline, CDR1 is MNHEY and CDR2 SMNVEV (reference sequence). V dropped 6 bases and J dropped 8 bases, with 17 bases sitting between them. This CDR3 has 13 amino acids. CDR3 in DNA: TGTGCCAGCAGACTCGGTAGTCCGTACAAGCAGTACTTC. Translating it yields CASRLGSPYKQYF.

This clonotype has a handful of counts. The rearrangement links TRBV25-1 to TRBJ1-3, with 7 bases matching TRBD1. The germline CDR1 and CDR2 sequences are MGHDK and SYGVNS. This CDR3 has 17 residues. V dropped 3 bases and J dropped 4; count of bases not matched to a gene: 12. The CDR3 sequence is CASSDRQGAVRGNTIYF. The DNA of the CDR3 is TGTGCCAGCAGTGATAGACAGGGCGCGGTCCGAGGAAACACCATATATTTT.

The gene calls are TRBV4-2 and TRBJ1-3, with TRBD1 as a possible D gene (5 bases). Germline V CDR1 and CDR2: LGHNA, YNFKEQ. V lost 6 bases and J lost 4, with 16 bases in between. This CDR3 is built from 15 residues. CDR3 bases: TGTGCCAGCAGTAGTTTCGGCAGGGCGGGAAACACCATATATTTT. Translating gives CASSSFGRAGNTIYF.

This clonotype was observed a handful of times. J is TRBJ1-6 and V is TRBV4-2; the match to TRBD1 covers 10 bases. V trimming: 0 bases; J trimming: 8 bases; junction bases outside the gene matches: 1. Germline V gene data show CDR1 as LGHNA and CDR2 as YNFKEQ. The CDR3 is 15 amino acids. CDR3 in amino acids: CASSQEGTGDSPLHF. In DNA, the CDR3 is TGTGCCAGCAGCCAAGAGGGGACAGGGGATTCACCCCTCCACTTT.

This clonotype was counted between two and nine times. The chain carries TRBV5-1 and TRBJ1-4; TRBD1 matches 9 bases. Trimming cost V 0 bases and J 7 bases; bases outside gene matches: 7. The CDR3 covers 16 residues. The germline CDR1 and CDR2 sequences are SGHRS and YFSETQ. The DNA of the CDR3 is TGCGCCAGCAGCTTGGGGCCGGGACAGGGCCTTGAAAAACTGTTTTTT. This translates into CASSLGPGQGLEKLFF.

The genes are TRBV20-1 and TRBJ1-2, with TRBD1 matching 9 bases. CDR3 length equals 13 residues. Germline-derived CDR1 and CDR2 are DFQATT and SNEGSKA (reference sequence). V shed 6 bases, J shed 6 bases, and the junction held 8 bases outside the gene matches. This CDR3 is CSAAGDRADGYTF. CDR3 nucleotides: TGCAGTGCCGCCGGGGACAGGGCTGATGGCTACACCTTC.